The 29 T cell receptor beta chains below were found in one sample sequenced in a study of blood T cell repertoires in COVID-19. Profiling relied on immunoSEQ multiplex PCR, and the TCRdb table lists in-frame clones only, not all of them. Altogether over 150,000 clones are present, roughly 85% being singletons, with the ten largest covering over 2%. The sample taken for sequencing was peripheral blood. Every receptor here comes from a woman older than 75 with acute or convalescent COVID-19.

This clone is a singleton in its sample. The chain carries TRBV6-5 and TRBJ2-7, with D possibly matching TRBD1 (6 bases). Germline V gives CDR1 MNHEY, CDR2 SVGAGI. With 6 bases removed from V and 3 bases from J, the gap between germline ends came to 18 bases. The CDR3 spans 15 residues. Here the CDR3 DNA reads TGTGCCAGCAGGGGGGCGGTGGACCAAGGCTACGAGCAGTACTTC. Translation gives CASRGAVDQGYEQYF.

This clone was detected once. The chain has TRBV5-6 and TRBJ2-1; D unresolved. Trimming cost V 6 bases and J 0 bases, with 13 bases left between them. Germline V gives CDR1 SGHDT, CDR2 YYEEEE. This CDR3 is built from 15 residues. The CDR3, as DNA: TGTGCCAGCACCATTGACACGAGCTCCTACAATGAGCAGTTCTTC. Encoded protein: CASTIDTSSYNEQFF.

This chain uses TRBV19 with TRBJ2-7; 8 bases are a match to TRBD1. CDR1 and CDR2 from the germline V gene are LNHDA and SQIVND (reference sequence). The CDR3 totals 14 residues. Germline trimming cut 4 bases from V and 4 bases from J; bases unmatched to any gene: 6. The CDR3 DNA follows: TGTGCCAGTAGTACCGACAGGGGTGGGTACGAGCAGTACTTC. Amino acids: CASSTDRGGYEQYF.

V usage is TRBV7-6 and J usage is TRBJ2-3; maybe TRBD1 (6 bases). The V gene lost 3 bases and the J gene lost 2 bases, with 18 bases spanning the gap. Per germline, CDR1 SGHVS and CDR2 FNYEAQ. The CDR3 totals 17 residues. The CDR3 is CASSFLAGALPTDTQYF. The CDR3 nucleotides read TGTGCCAGCAGCTTCTTAGCAGGGGCCCTCCCCACAGATACGCAGTATTTT.

The genes are TRBV27 and TRBJ2-5, with D perhaps TRBD2 (6 bases). Between the trimmed V and J ends, which lost 3 bases and 5 bases, there was a span of 7 bases. This CDR3 is 12 amino acids long. CDR1 and CDR2 (germline): MNHEY, SMNVEV (reference sequence). In DNA form, the CDR3 reads TGTGCCAGCAGTTTCCGGGGGGAGACCCAGTACTTC. Protein product: CASSFRGETQYF.

This clone occurred a few times. The chain has TRBV29-1 and TRBJ2-1; D is unresolved. The CDR3 is made up of 13 amino acids. CDR1 and CDR2 from the germline V gene are SQVTM and ANQGSEA. Trimming pared 7 bases from V and 3 bases from J, leaving 13 bases between. In DNA, the CDR3 is TGCAGCGCAGTTGCGATTGGCTACAATGAGCAGTTCTTC. Protein: CSAVAIGYNEQFF.

Only one count was recorded for this clone. J is TRBJ2-3 and V is TRBV4-3; 8 nucleotides match TRBD2. J lost 2 bases, V lost 5 bases, and 3 bases had no gene match. From germline, CDR1 is LGHNA and CDR2 YSLEER. The CDR3 sequence is 14 residues long. CDR3 protein: CASSTTSDTDTQYF. CDR3 coding DNA: TGCGCCAGCAGCACGACTAGCGACACAGATACGCAGTATTTT.

The gene calls are TRBV5-1 and TRBJ1-3; D remains ambiguous. The length of the CDR3 is 14 residues. The V end lost 1 base, the J end lost 0 bases, and 5 bases lay between the germline ends. Germline V lookup: CDR1 SGHRS, CDR2 YFSETQ. The CDR3 protein is CASSLTSSGNTIYF. The CDR3 DNA follows: TGCGCCAGCAGCTTGACCAGCTCTGGAAACACCATATATTTT.

The rearrangement uses TRBV11-2 and TRBJ2-2; no definite D call. From germline, CDR1 is SGHAT and CDR2 FQNNGV. V dropped 6 bases and J dropped 1 base, with 6 bases sitting between them. The CDR3 spans 13 residues. The CDR3 DNA sequence: TGTGCCAGCAGACCAGAGAACACCGGGGAGCTGTTTTTT. Translated, it gives CASRPENTGELFF.

The V and J genes are TRBV11-2 and TRBJ2-7; D might be TRBD2 (6 bases). This CDR3 has 15 residues. V lost 1 base to trimming and J lost 0 bases, with 10 bases between them. Germline values: CDR1 SGHAT, CDR2 FQNNGV. CDR3 bases: TGTGCCAGCAGCTTAGGCCGGGGGTTCTCCTACGAGCAGTACTTC. Protein sequence: CASSLGRGFSYEQYF. Complete variable domain (other parts from reference TRBV11-2 and TRBJ2-7): EAGVAQSPRYKIIEKRQSVAFWCNPISGHATLYWYQQILGQGPKLLIQFQNNGVVDDSQLPKDRFSAERLKGVDSTLKIQPAKLEDSAVYLCASSLGRGFSYEQYFGPGTRLTVT.

The chain joins TRBV5-4 to TRBJ2-3; TRBD1 is a possible D gene (6 bases). V was clipped by 0 bases and J by 1 base, with 9 bases between them. This CDR3 is 15 amino acids long. CDR1 SGHNT and CDR2 YYREEE come from the germline V gene (reference sequence). The CDR3: CASSLGGTRTDTQYF. The CDR3 DNA is TGTGCCAGCAGCTTGGGGGGGACACGCACAGATACGCAGTATTTT. Supplemented by reference TRBV5-4 and TRBJ2-3, the full variable domain reads ETGVTQSPTHLIKTRGQQVTLRCSSQSGHNTVSWYQQALGQGPQFIFQYYREEENGRGNFPPRFSGLQFPNYSSELNVNALELDDSALYLCASSLGGTRTDTQYFGPGTRLTVL.

The rearrangement joins TRBV7-8 to TRBJ2-7; 10 bases are a match to TRBD1. CDR3 size: 16 residues. The ends lost 7 bases at V and 2 bases at J; junction bases unmatched: 11. The germline V gene has CDR1 SGHVS and CDR2 FQNEAQ. The CDR3 region is CASTRLGGQGTYEQYF. The CDR3 DNA is TGTGCCAGCACCCGTCTAGGGGGACAGGGGACCTACGAGCAGTACTTC.

The genes are TRBV5-5 and TRBJ1-1; maybe TRBD1 (5 bases). This CDR3 has 16 amino acids. Between the trimmed V and J ends, which lost 3 bases and 4 bases, there was a span of 19 bases. Per the germline V gene, CDR1 is SGHKS and CDR2 is YYEKEE (reference sequence). DNA of the CDR3: TGTGCCAGCAGCTACTCTCAGAGAGAGCAGGGCACTGAAGCTTTCTTT. Amino acids: CASSYSQREQGTEAFF.

The gene calls are TRBV7-2 and TRBJ1-1; TRBD1 matches at 7 bases. Losses at the gene ends were 1 base for V and 2 bases for J; bases not matched to a gene: 1. The germline V gene encodes CDR1 SGHTA and CDR2 FQGNSA. The CDR3 covers 14 residues. In nucleotides, the CDR3 is TGTGCCAGCAGCTTAGGACAGGGAAACACTGAAGCTTTCTTT. Translating gives CASSLGQGNTEAFF.

The rearrangement links TRBV27 to TRBJ1-4; D gene unclear. CDR3 size: 16 residues. Germline V gene sequence: CDR1 MNHEY, CDR2 SMNVEV (reference sequence). The germline V and J ends were trimmed by 5 bases and 0 bases, with 13 bases remaining between them. CDR3 DNA: TGTGCCAGCAGTCCGGAGGGTATAGCAACTAATGAAAAACTGTTTTTT. It codes for CASSPEGIATNEKLFF.

This clone was seen just once. The CDR3 here is CASSLVAGGYGYTF. In nucleotides, the CDR3 is TGTGCCAGCAGCTTGGTCGCAGGGGGGTATGGCTACACCTTC. The chain recombines TRBV5-6 with TRBJ1-2; 7 bases align to TRBD1. CDR3 length equals 14 residues. The V gene's germline CDR1 is SGHDT and CDR2 YYEEEE. Losses at the gene ends were 0 bases for V and 5 bases for J; bases not matched to a gene: 4. The whole variable domain, remainder taken from reference TRBV5-6 and TRBJ1-2, is DAGVTQSPTHLIKTRGQQVTLRCSPKSGHDTVSWYQQALGQGPQFIFQYYEEEERQRGNFPDRFSGHQFPNYSSELNVNALLLGDSALYLCASSLVAGGYGYTFGSGTRLTVV.

The CDR3 here is CASSLSGYEGLGGYTF. The CDR3 DNA sequence: TGTGCCAGCAGCCTTTCCGGGTACGAGGGCTTGGGGGGCTACACCTTC. This chain uses TRBV4-2 with TRBJ1-2; D unresolved. The CDR3 sequence is 16 residues long. Germline values: CDR1 LGHNA, CDR2 YNFKEQ. Trimming removed 4 bases at V and 8 bases at J, with 23 bases between.

This clone was picked up a small number of times. V gene TRBV15 combines with J gene TRBJ2-7; possibly TRBD2 for D (5 bases). Germline V gene data show CDR1 as LNHNV and CDR2 as YYDKDF (reference sequence). The V end lost 0 bases, the J end lost 3 bases, and 6 bases lay between the germline ends. This CDR3 has 13 amino acids. CDR3 sequence: CATSRDRGYEQYF. The CDR3 nucleotides are TGTGCCACCAGCAGAGATCGGGGCTACGAGCAGTACTTC.

The CDR3 DNA reads TGTGCCAGCAGCGTAGGCGGGGCGAACACTGAAGCTTTCTTT. Protein product: CASSVGGANTEAFF. This sequence joins TRBV9 and TRBJ1-1, with D perhaps TRBD1 (5 bases). Deletions cut 0 bases from V and 1 base from J, with 7 bases between. The CDR3 runs to 14 residues. The germline V gene has CDR1 SGDLS and CDR2 YYNGEE.

At least ten counts were recorded for this clone. The V and J genes are TRBV20-1 and TRBJ2-7; 7 positions agree with TRBD1. The V gene end was trimmed by 5 bases and the J gene end by 2 bases; junction bases not matched to a gene: 6. The CDR3 runs 13 residues. CDR1 and CDR2 from the germline V gene are DFQATT and SNEGSKA (reference sequence). CDR3 in DNA: TGCAGTGCTCGTGACAGGGAACCCTACGAGCAGTACTTC. Amino acids: CSARDREPYEQYF.

The rearrangement uses TRBV24-1 and TRBJ1-2, with D maybe TRBD1 (5 bases). Germline V gene sequence: CDR1 KGHDR, CDR2 SFDVKD. V lost 4 bases, J lost 4 bases, and 9 bases lay in between. This CDR3 comprises 13 residues. The CDR3 here is CATSEVGVYGYTF. DNA of the CDR3: TGTGCCACCAGTGAAGTAGGGGTCTATGGCTACACCTTC.

This chain joins TRBV30 and TRBJ2-7, with D possibly being TRBD2 (6 bases). Germline V gene sequence: CDR1 GTSNPN, CDR2 SVGIG (reference sequence). V gave up 0 bases and J gave up 7 bases, with 7 bases separating them. The CDR3 has 11 amino acids. This CDR3 reads CAWSVAGEQYF. As DNA, the CDR3 is TGTGCCTGGAGTGTGGCGGGGGAGCAGTACTTC.

The chain has TRBV7-2 and TRBJ2-3; 8 bases line up with TRBD2. Germline V gives CDR1 SGHTA, CDR2 FQGNSA. The CDR3 loop spans 15 amino acids. V lost 5 bases and J lost 2; bases outside the gene matches: 6. The CDR3 protein is CASSPQRGPTDTQYF. CDR3 coding DNA: TGTGCCAGCAGCCCACAGCGGGGGCCCACAGATACGCAGTATTTT.

The table lists this clone with a count of one. The chain uses TRBV5-1 and TRBJ2-1; 7 bases line up with TRBD2. Germline CDR1 is SGHRS and CDR2 is YFSETQ. The CDR3 is 15 amino acids. Unmatched junction bases numbered 4, after V lost 0 bases and J lost 4 bases. CDR3 DNA sequence: TGCGCCAGCAGCTTGGGTAGCGGGCGGTACAATGAGCAGTTCTTC. Amino acids: CASSLGSGRYNEQFF.

V gene TRBV6-5 combines with J gene TRBJ2-7; 8 bases line up with TRBD1. The junction had 13 bases not matched to a gene; V was cut back by 7 bases and J by 5 bases. The CDR3 is 15 amino acids. The germline V gene encodes CDR1 MNHEY and CDR2 SVGAGI. CDR3 sequence reads: CASTGSVDRAHEQYF. In nucleotides, the CDR3 is TGTGCCAGCACCGGGAGCGTGGACAGGGCGCACGAGCAGTACTTC.

The chain joins TRBV18 to TRBJ2-7; 12 bases are shared with TRBD2. V was pared by 3 bases and J by 2 bases, with 2 bases of the junction left unmatched. Germline V CDR1 and CDR2: KGHSH, LQKENI. This CDR3 contains 15 residues. DNA of the CDR3: TGTGCCAGCTCACCCCCTAGCGGGGGGGCCTACGAGCAGTACTTC. Its protein is CASSPPSGGAYEQYF.

This sequence joins TRBV2 and TRBJ1-2, with 7 positions matching TRBD1. CDR1 SNHLY and CDR2 FYNNEI come from the germline V gene. Trimming removed 6 bases from V and 2 bases from J; junction bases left unmatched: 6. The CDR3 length is 14 residues. CDR3 amino acids: CASRGTETNYGYTF. CDR3 DNA: TGTGCCAGCAGAGGGACAGAGACAAACTATGGCTACACCTTC.

The chain uses TRBV7-8 and TRBJ2-3; 7 positions match TRBD2. In germline, CDR1 is SGHVS, CDR2 FQNEAQ. The CDR3 consists of 14 residues. The trim removed 5 bases at V and 4 bases at J, leaving 6 bases unmatched. DNA for the CDR3: TGTGCCAGCAGCGCGACTAGCCGCCCAGATACGCAGTATTTT. Its translation: CASSATSRPDTQYF. The variable domain in full, completed from reference TRBV7-8 and TRBJ2-3, reads GAGVSQSPRYKVAKRGQDVALRCDPISGHVSLFWYQQALGQGPEFLTYFQNEAQLDKSGLPSDRFFAERPEGSVSTLKIQRTQQEDSAVYLCASSATSRPDTQYFGPGTRLTVL.

V and J are TRBV29-1 and TRBJ2-1; TRBD2 matches at 8 bases. The V segment lost 1 base and the J segment 2 bases; nucleotides outside the gene matches: 1. Germline V gene data show CDR1 as SQVTM and CDR2 as ANQGSEA. The CDR3 length is 14 residues. The CDR3 DNA follows: TGCAGCGTTGAAGTAGCGGGGACCTACAATGAGCAGTTCTTC. Encoded protein: CSVEVAGTYNEQFF.